The 27 T cell receptor beta chains below all came from one sample that was sequenced in a study of cytomegalovirus exposure and HLA in healthy donors. The study ran its PCR with 60 Vbeta and 13 Jbeta primers. Produced via immunoSEQ multiplex PCR; TCRdb's table is partial and in-frame only. This sample has some 150,000 clones, with roughly four fifths found just once. Sequenced: PBMCs. The receptors here all came from a man aged 50-59 years in good health and CMV-seropositive.

The chain has TRBV6-5 and TRBJ1-1; D is possibly TRBD1 (5 bases). Germline CDR1 MNHEY, CDR2 SVGAGI. Trimming left V 0 bases short and J 8 bases short, with 13 bases between. The CDR3 covers 14 residues. The DNA of the CDR3 is TGTGCCAGCAGTTACTCCACGGGGGTGTTAGAAGCTTTCTTT. This gives the protein CASSYSTGVLEAFF.

This clone has a single count. The chain is built from TRBV6-5 and TRBJ1-2, with D possibly matching TRBD1 (5 bases). Germline V lookup: CDR1 MNHEY, CDR2 SVGAGI. This CDR3 is built from 12 residues. The germline V and J ends were trimmed by 4 bases and 8 bases, with 11 bases remaining between them. DNA for the CDR3: TGTGCCAGCAGTTTCCCGGGGGGAGGCTACACCTTC. Its protein is CASSFPGGGYTF.

CDR3 in amino acids: CASSPSEAAYTGELFF. CDR3 coding DNA: TGTGCCAGCTCACCTAGCGAGGCGGCGTACACCGGGGAGCTGTTTTTT. V gene TRBV18 combines with J gene TRBJ2-2; possible D gene TRBD2, 5 bases. From germline, CDR1 is KGHSH and CDR2 LQKENI. Trimming took 3 bases from V and 3 from J, leaving 14 bases between them. The CDR3 loop spans 16 amino acids.

This sequence joins TRBV28 and TRBJ2-7; 7 bases agree with TRBD2. Losses at the gene ends were 7 bases for V and 2 bases for J; bases not matched to a gene: 8. CDR1 and CDR2 from the germline V gene are MDHEN and SYDVKM. CDR3 length: 14 amino acids. The CDR3 nucleotides are TGTGCCAGCACGGCTAGCGGATACACCTACGAGCAGTACTTC. As protein: CASTASGYTYEQYF.

J is TRBJ1-3 and V is TRBV19; 8 bases match TRBD1. The germline V gene has CDR1 LNHDA and CDR2 SQIVND (reference sequence). V was clipped by 4 bases and J by 1 base; unmatched bases: 9. The CDR3 loop spans 17 amino acids. CDR3 bases: TGTGCCAGTAGTACCTCCTCAGGGGGCTATTCTGGAAACACCATATATTTT. Protein product: CASSTSSGGYSGNTIYF.

The chain links TRBV7-9 to TRBJ2-7, with 9 bases fitting TRBD2. Trimming removed 4 bases from V and 6 bases from J; junction bases left unmatched: 4. CDR1 is SEHNR and CDR2 is FQNEAQ in the germline V gene (reference sequence). CDR3 size: 13 residues. In DNA, the CDR3 is TGTGCCAGCAGCTCCGGGACTAGCACCGAGCAGTACTTC. Encoded protein: CASSSGTSTEQYF.

The chain recombines TRBV12-5 with TRBJ2-1; TRBD2 might be the D (6 bases). The V gene's germline CDR1 is LGHNT and CDR2 FRNRAP. CDR3 length: 13 amino acids. Trimming removed 5 bases at V and 5 bases at J, with 10 bases between. CDR3 DNA: TGTGCTAGTGGTACGGGGGAGGACAATGAGCAGTTCTTC. This gives the protein CASGTGEDNEQFF.

The V call is TRBV28, the J call TRBJ1-2; a possible D gene is TRBD1 (6 bases). Germline V CDR1 and CDR2: MDHEN, SYDVKM. This CDR3 spans 14 amino acids. Deletions cut 4 bases from V and 5 bases from J, with 14 bases between. CDR3 loop: CASSWETGWYGYTF. The CDR3 DNA sequence: TGTGCCAGCAGTTGGGAGACAGGATGGTATGGCTACACCTTC.

This chain links TRBV19 with TRBJ1-1; a weak D match, TRBD1 (5 bases). Germline loops: CDR1 LNHDA, CDR2 SQIVND (reference sequence). This CDR3 is 13 amino acids long. V lost 5 bases to trimming and J lost 2 bases, with 9 bases between them. CDR3 sequence: CASSQQGNTEAFF. In DNA form, the CDR3 reads TGTGCCAGTAGTCAGCAGGGTAACACTGAAGCTTTCTTT.

The chain couples TRBV27 to TRBJ1-5, with D unclear. The CDR3 has 17 amino acids. Trimming cost V 6 bases and J 5 bases, with 23 bases left between them. CDR1 is MNHEY, CDR2 SMNVEV, per germline (reference sequence). CDR3 nucleotides: TGTGCCAGCAGCCAAACCGGCGGGGTAGGAGGGTATCAGCCCCAGCATTTT. Amino acids: CASSQTGGVGGYQPQHF.

V and J are TRBV5-1 and TRBJ2-3, with TRBD2 identical over 13 bases. There are 16 residues in the CDR3. V dropped 0 bases and J dropped 8; count of bases not matched to a gene: 6. Per germline, CDR1 SGHRS and CDR2 YFSETQ. The CDR3 protein is CASSLGTSGSGGTQYF. The CDR3, as DNA: TGCGCCAGCAGCTTGGGGACTAGCGGGAGTGGCGGTACGCAGTATTTT.

The chain links TRBV28 to TRBJ2-5, with 11 bases lining up with TRBD2. CDR3 size: 15 residues. The V and J ends lost 5 bases and 1 base, in that order; junction bases with no gene match: 3. From germline, CDR1 is MDHEN and CDR2 SYDVKM. Here the CDR3 DNA reads TGTGCCAGCAGTCAGACTAGCGGGGTCCAAGAGACCCAGTACTTC. This encodes CASSQTSGVQETQYF.

The chain recombines TRBV4-1 with TRBJ1-2, with TRBD1 identical over 8 bases. The CDR3 loop spans 16 amino acids. V trimming: 2 bases; J trimming: 2 bases; junction bases outside the gene matches: 7. CDR1 is MGHRA and CDR2 is YSYEKL in the germline V gene. The CDR3 sequence is CASSQKRDRMNYGYTF. The DNA for the CDR3 is TGCGCCAGCAGCCAAAAAAGGGACAGGATGAACTATGGCTACACCTTC.

This chain uses TRBV28 with TRBJ1-2; unclear D gene. The CDR3 length is 15 residues. V was pared by 2 bases and J by 7 bases, with 17 bases between. Germline values: CDR1 MDHEN, CDR2 SYDVKM. The CDR3 DNA reads TGTGCCAGCAGTTTAATAAGCCCTACCGTTGGTGGCTACACCTTC. It yields the protein CASSLISPTVGGYTF.

The V gene is TRBV5-1, the J gene TRBJ2-7, with 7 bases lining up with TRBD2. CDR1 is SGHRS, CDR2 YFSETQ, per germline. This CDR3 contains 13 residues. With 2 bases clipped from V and 6 bases from J, the junction kept 5 bases outside the gene matches. Here the CDR3 reads CASSLGTTLEQYF. CDR3 bases: TGCGCCAGCAGCTTAGGGACTACCCTCGAGCAGTACTTC.

V gene TRBV7-2 combines with J gene TRBJ2-3; D might be TRBD2 (6 bases). The V gene's germline CDR1 is SGHTA and CDR2 FQGNSA. V was cut by 6 bases and J by 0 bases, with 13 bases left in between. This CDR3 is 15 amino acids long. The CDR3 protein is CASRRPSASTDTQYF. The CDR3 DNA follows: TGTGCCAGCAGGCGCCCTAGCGCTAGCACAGATACGCAGTATTTT.

V and J are TRBV7-6 and TRBJ1-1; D is unresolved. V lost 4 bases and J lost 10, with 22 bases in between. The CDR3 spans 15 residues. Germline CDR1 reads SGHVS; CDR2 reads FNYEAQ. CDR3 sequence reads: CASSSLRSRPAGAFF. The CDR3 nucleotides are TGTGCCAGCAGCTCTCTGAGAAGCAGGCCTGCGGGAGCTTTCTTT. The full variable domain, completed using reference TRBV7-6 and TRBJ1-1, is GAGVSQSPRYKVTKRGQDVALRCDPISGHVSLYWYRQALGQGPEFLTYFNYEAQQDKSGLPNDRFSAERPEGSISTLTIQRTEQRDSAMYRCASSSLRSRPAGAFFGQGTRLTVV.

The V gene is TRBV15, the J gene TRBJ1-2; tentative D call: TRBD1 (5 bases). There are 15 residues in the CDR3. From germline, CDR1 is LNHNV and CDR2 YYDKDF (reference sequence). With 0 bases removed from V and 7 bases from J, the gap between germline ends came to 15 bases. The CDR3 reads CATSRDQGIMGGYTF. CDR3 sequence (DNA): TGTGCCACCAGCAGAGATCAGGGAATAATGGGTGGCTACACCTTC.

The rearrangement uses TRBV15 and TRBJ2-5; 15 bases are shared with TRBD2. The CDR3 runs to 19 residues. The V segment lost 1 base and the J segment 4 bases; nucleotides outside the gene matches: 10. In germline, CDR1 is LNHNV, CDR2 YYDKDF (reference sequence). The CDR3 is CATSRVFGTSGRRGETQYF. For the CDR3, the DNA is TGTGCCACCAGCAGAGTATTCGGGACTAGCGGGAGGAGGGGAGAGACCCAGTACTTC.

The rearrangement uses TRBV28 and TRBJ1-4; TRBD1 matches 7 bases. Germline-derived CDR1 and CDR2 are MDHEN and SYDVKM. Unmatched junction bases numbered 5, after V lost 7 bases and J lost 3 bases. CDR3 length equals 14 residues. CDR3 DNA sequence: TGTGCCAGCATCCCCGGGACAGCTAATGAAAAACTGTTTTTT. Protein: CASIPGTANEKLFF.

The chain combines TRBV4-3 with TRBJ2-7; perhaps TRBD1 as D (5 bases). The V gene lost 0 bases and the J gene lost 2 bases, with 8 bases spanning the gap. The CDR3 runs 14 residues. Germline CDR1 LGHNA, CDR2 YSLEER. CDR3 sequence (DNA): TGCGCCAGCAGCCAAGATTTGGGGCCCTACGAGCAGTACTTC. Residues: CASSQDLGPYEQYF.

V and J are TRBV9 and TRBJ2-1; D gene uncertain. This CDR3 spans 17 amino acids. V was trimmed by 0 bases and J by 6 bases, leaving 19 bases between them. Germline V gene lookup returns CDR1 SGDLS and CDR2 YYNGEE. CDR3 nucleotide sequence: TGTGCCAGCAGCGTAGTCTCTGGCGGCCAACGTAGCAATGAGCAGTTCTTC. Protein sequence: CASSVVSGGQRSNEQFF.

The table lists this clone with a few counts. The rearrangement joins TRBV16 to TRBJ1-6, with D possibly being TRBD1 (5 bases). V gave up 0 bases and J gave up 9 bases, with 12 bases separating them. The CDR3 extends over 15 amino acids. CDR1 KGHSY and CDR2 FQNENV come from the germline V gene. CDR3 bases: TGTGCCAGCAGCCAATCGGGGCAGGGTAGTTCACCCCTCCACTTT. Amino acid sequence: CASSQSGQGSSPLHF.

This clone has a single count. V usage is TRBV25-1 and J usage is TRBJ2-2; 7 nucleotides agree with TRBD1. The trim removed 3 bases at V and 4 bases at J, leaving 5 bases unmatched. Germline V gene sequence: CDR1 MGHDK, CDR2 SYGVNS. This CDR3 is 15 amino acids long. CDR3 sequence: CASSELQGSTGELFF. The DNA of the CDR3 is TGTGCCAGCAGTGAGCTACAGGGGAGCACCGGGGAGCTGTTTTTT.

The chain carries TRBV7-9 and TRBJ1-2; D remains unclear. Germline V gives CDR1 SEHNR, CDR2 FQNEAQ (reference sequence). The CDR3 consists of 16 residues. V lost 5 bases, J lost 8 bases, and 24 bases lay in between. The CDR3 spells CASSVGVEVYVSGYTF. The CDR3 DNA follows: TGTGCCAGCAGCGTCGGGGTGGAGGTTTATGTTAGCGGCTACACCTTC.

V is TRBV19 and J is TRBJ2-7; TRBD1 agrees at 12 bases. With V trimmed by 6 bases and J by 7 bases, 4 bases remained unmatched. This CDR3 spans 13 amino acids. The V gene's germline CDR1 is LNHDA and CDR2 SQIVND (reference sequence). This CDR3 reads CASRGQGAREQYF. As DNA, the CDR3 is TGTGCCAGTAGGGGACAGGGGGCGAGGGAGCAGTACTTC.

V and J are TRBV30 and TRBJ1-5; a weak D match, TRBD1 (6 bases). Trimming took off 3 bases at V and 5 bases at J, with 17 bases between the two ends. The CDR3 loop spans 15 amino acids. Germline CDR1 is GTSNPN and CDR2 is SVGIG (reference sequence). This chain's CDR3 is CAWRGAEGADQPQHF. CDR3 nucleotides: TGTGCCTGGAGGGGGGCTGAAGGGGCCGATCAGCCCCAGCATTTT.